The rows below give T cell receptor beta chains drawn from one sample of a study of T-cell reconstitution after alpha-beta-depleted transplantation in children. TCRdb itself ran the PCR reads through MiXCR, one entry per CDR3 protein. Of about 870,000 distinct CDR3 sequences listed, around 17% are singletons. The sample consisted of PBMCs, mostly from graft donor cells, taken 360 days after TCRalphabeta/CD19-depleted stem cell transplant. These receptor sequences come from a male patient younger than 18 who had a stem cell transplant for acute lymphoblastic leukemia, so the T cells may come from the graft donor. CDR3s include the opening cysteine and the closing phenylalanine or tryptophan. The order of the fields is J gene, V gene, CDR3 protein.

>TRBJ1-5|TRBV2
CASRPGTGRRNQPQHF
>TRBJ2-7|TRBV4-1
CASSQPKRENYEQYF
>TRBJ2-1|TRBV7-2
CASSLWLAGVSEQFF
>TRBJ2-4|TRBV12-3/TRBV12-4
CASSPTFLLAKNIQYF
>TRBJ2-1|TRBV20-1
CSPFKSSGRGEQFF
>TRBJ2-7|TRBV7-6
CASSLAVGEREFDEQYF
>TRBJ2-2|TRBV7-9
CASSPYIAGVNTGELFF
>TRBJ2-4|TRBV27
CASSLAGSKNIQYF
>TRBJ1-5|TRBV2
CASAGQGRQPQHF
>TRBJ1-5|TRBV29-1
CSVGDGQPQHF
>TRBJ2-7|TRBV10-3
CAIKSGSDEQYF
>TRBJ2-3|TRBV7-2
CASSKRTSGRNTDTQYF
>TRBJ2-7|TRBV4-1
CASSRLLAISYEQYF
>TRBJ2-5|TRBV5-1
CASSLGLYEETQYF
>TRBJ2-7|TRBV6-5
CASSFRTGGANYEQYF
>TRBJ1-1|TRBV5-1
CASRRFTTVHTEAFF
>TRBJ1-1|TRBV6-1
CASTNSGGSNEAFF
>TRBJ1-2|TRBV20-1
CSASPGEHYGYTF
>TRBJ1-5|TRBV5-1
CASSFAGQGGDPQHF
>TRBJ2-1|TRBV24-1
CATSDRGGFGYTSGSSYNEQFF
>TRBJ1-5|TRBV15
CATSRDIGTVNQPQHF
>TRBJ2-7|TRBV5-1
CASSGRTGLIYEQYF
>TRBJ2-3|TRBV10-3
CAISLLAPDTQYF
>TRBJ2-1|TRBV11-1
CASSFEGLAANRPYNEQFF
>TRBJ1-1|TRBV6-2/TRBV6-3
CASSPLRENTEAFF
>TRBJ2-1|TRBV3-1
CASSQEPLRSSYNEQFF
>TRBJ1-2|TRBV5-1
CASWDVYYGYTF
>TRBJ1-3|TRBV7-9
CASSPRDGYSGNTIYF
>TRBJ2-5|TRBV4-2
CASSQGVAGLGETQYF
>TRBJ2-5|TRBV12-3/TRBV12-4
CASSPGTPQYF
>TRBJ2-2|TRBV10-3
CATRDRGLTGELFF